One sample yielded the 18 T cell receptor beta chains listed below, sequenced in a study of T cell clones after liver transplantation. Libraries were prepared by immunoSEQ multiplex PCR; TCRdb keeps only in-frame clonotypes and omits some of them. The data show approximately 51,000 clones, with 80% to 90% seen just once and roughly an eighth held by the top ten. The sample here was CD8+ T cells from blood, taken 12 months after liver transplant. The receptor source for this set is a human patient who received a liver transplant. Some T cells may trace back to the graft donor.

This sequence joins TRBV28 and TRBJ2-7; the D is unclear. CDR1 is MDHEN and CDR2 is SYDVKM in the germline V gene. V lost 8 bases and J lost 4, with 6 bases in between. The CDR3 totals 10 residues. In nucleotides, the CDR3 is TGTGCCAGCGGAAATTACGAGCAGTACTTC. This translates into CASGNYEQYF.

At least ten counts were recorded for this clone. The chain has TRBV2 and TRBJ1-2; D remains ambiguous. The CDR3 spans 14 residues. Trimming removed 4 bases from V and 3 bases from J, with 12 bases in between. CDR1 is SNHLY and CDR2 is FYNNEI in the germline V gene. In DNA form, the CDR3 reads TGTGCCAGCAGTGGAGAAGACGGGTACTATGGCTACACCTTC. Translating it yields CASSGEDGYYGYTF.

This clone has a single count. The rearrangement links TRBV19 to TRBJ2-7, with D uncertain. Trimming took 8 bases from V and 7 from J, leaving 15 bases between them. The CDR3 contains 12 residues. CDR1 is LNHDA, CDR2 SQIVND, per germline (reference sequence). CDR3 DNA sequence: TGTGCCAGTGCTCACCGACCCGAGGAGCAGTACTTC. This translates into CASAHRPEEQYF.

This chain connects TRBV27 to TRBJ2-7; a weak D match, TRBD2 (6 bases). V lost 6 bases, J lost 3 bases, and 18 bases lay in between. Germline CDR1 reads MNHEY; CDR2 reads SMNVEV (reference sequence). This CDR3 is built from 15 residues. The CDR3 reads CASRAGPHGVYEQYF. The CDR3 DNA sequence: TGTGCCAGCAGAGCGGGCCCCCACGGGGTCTACGAGCAGTACTTC.

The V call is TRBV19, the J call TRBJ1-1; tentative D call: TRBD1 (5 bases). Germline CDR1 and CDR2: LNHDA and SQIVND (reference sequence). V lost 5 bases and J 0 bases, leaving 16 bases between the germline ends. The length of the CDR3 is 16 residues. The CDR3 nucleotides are TGTGCCAGTAGTCTACAGGTATCATACATGAACACTGAAGCTTTCTTT. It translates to CASSLQVSYMNTEAFF.

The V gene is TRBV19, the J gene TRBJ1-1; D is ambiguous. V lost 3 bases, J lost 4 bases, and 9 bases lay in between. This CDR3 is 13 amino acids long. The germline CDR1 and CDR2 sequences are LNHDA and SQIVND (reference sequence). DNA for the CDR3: TGTGCCAGTAGTATGTCGGGCTCCACTGAAGCTTTCTTT. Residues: CASSMSGSTEAFF.

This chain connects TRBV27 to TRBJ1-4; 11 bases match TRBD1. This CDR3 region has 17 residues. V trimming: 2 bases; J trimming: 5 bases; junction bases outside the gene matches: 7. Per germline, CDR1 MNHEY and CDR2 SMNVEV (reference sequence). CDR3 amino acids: CASSLVRTGGPNEKLFF. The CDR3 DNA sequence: TGTGCCAGCAGTTTAGTTAGGACAGGGGGCCCGAATGAAAAACTGTTTTTT.

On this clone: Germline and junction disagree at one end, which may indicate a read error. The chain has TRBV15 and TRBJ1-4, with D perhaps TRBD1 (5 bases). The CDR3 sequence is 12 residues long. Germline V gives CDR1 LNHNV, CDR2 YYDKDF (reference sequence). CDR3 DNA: TGTGCCACCAGCAGCTGGGAACAGGCCCCGGGCTTT. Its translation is CATSSWEQAPGF.

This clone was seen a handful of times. The CDR3 region has the DNA TGTGCCAGTAGCGTATCCGAGCAGTACTTC. Protein: CASSVSEQYF. The chain links TRBV19 to TRBJ2-7; D gene unclear. The germline V gene has CDR1 LNHDA and CDR2 SQIVND (reference sequence). V was shortened by 6 bases and J by 6 bases, with 6 bases between the two germline ends. The CDR3 length is 10 residues.

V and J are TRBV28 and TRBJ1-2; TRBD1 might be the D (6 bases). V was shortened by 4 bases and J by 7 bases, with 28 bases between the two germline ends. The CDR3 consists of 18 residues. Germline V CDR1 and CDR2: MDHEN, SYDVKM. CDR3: CASSWRGSRGLLFGGYTF. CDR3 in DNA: TGTGCCAGCAGTTGGAGAGGAAGCAGGGGACTCCTTTTTGGTGGCTACACCTTC.

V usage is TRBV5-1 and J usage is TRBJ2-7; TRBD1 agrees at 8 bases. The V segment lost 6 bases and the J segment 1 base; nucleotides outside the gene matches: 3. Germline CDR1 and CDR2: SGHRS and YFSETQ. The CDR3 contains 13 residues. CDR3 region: CASKGTGSYEQYF. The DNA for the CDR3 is TGCGCCAGCAAGGGGACAGGATCCTACGAGCAGTACTTC.

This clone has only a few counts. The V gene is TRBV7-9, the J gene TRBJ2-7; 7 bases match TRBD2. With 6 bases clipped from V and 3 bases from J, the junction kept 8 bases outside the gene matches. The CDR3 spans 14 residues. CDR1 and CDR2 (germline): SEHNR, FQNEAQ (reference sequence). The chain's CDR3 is CASSSEGGSYEQYF. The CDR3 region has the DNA TGTGCCAGCAGTTCGGAGGGCGGGAGCTACGAGCAGTACTTC.

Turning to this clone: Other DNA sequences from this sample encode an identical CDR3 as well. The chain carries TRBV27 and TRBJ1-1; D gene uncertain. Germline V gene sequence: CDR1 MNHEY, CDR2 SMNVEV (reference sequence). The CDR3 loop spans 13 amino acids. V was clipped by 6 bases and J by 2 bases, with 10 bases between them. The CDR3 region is CASSLGGNTEAFF. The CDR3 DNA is TGTGCCAGCAGCCTGGGCGGCAACACTGAAGCTTTCTTT.

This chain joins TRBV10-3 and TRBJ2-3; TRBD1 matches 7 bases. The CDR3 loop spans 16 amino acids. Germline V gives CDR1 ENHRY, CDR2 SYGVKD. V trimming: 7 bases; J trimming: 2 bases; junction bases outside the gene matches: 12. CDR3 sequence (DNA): TGTGCCATCACTCGAGGGGGCTTATCCCCCACAGATACGCAGTATTTT. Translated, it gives CAITRGGLSPTDTQYF.

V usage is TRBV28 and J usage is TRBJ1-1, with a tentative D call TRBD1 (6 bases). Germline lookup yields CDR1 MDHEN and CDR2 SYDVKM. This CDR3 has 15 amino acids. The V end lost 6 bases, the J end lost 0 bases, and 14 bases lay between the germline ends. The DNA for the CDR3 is TGTGCCAGCAGGGAGTATACAGGGTTGAACACTGAAGCTTTCTTT. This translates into CASREYTGLNTEAFF.

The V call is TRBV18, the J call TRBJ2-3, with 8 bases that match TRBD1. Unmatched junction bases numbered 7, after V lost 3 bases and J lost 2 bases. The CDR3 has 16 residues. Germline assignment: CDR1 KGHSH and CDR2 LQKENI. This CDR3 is CASSPMTGESTDTQYF. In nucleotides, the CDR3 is TGTGCCAGCTCACCCATGACAGGGGAGTCCACAGATACGCAGTATTTT.

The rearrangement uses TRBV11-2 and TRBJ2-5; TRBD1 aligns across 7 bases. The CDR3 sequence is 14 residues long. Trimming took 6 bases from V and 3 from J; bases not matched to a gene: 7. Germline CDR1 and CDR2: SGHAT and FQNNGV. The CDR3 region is CASRPGTEEETQYF. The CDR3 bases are TGTGCCAGCAGACCCGGGACAGAGGAAGAGACCCAGTACTTC.

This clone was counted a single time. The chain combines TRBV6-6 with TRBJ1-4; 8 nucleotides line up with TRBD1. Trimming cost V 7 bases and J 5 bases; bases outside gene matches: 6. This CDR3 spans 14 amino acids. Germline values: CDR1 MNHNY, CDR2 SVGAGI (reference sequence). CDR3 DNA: TGTGCCAGCAATGTACAGGGGGTGAATGAAAAACTGTTTTTT. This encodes CASNVQGVNEKLFF.